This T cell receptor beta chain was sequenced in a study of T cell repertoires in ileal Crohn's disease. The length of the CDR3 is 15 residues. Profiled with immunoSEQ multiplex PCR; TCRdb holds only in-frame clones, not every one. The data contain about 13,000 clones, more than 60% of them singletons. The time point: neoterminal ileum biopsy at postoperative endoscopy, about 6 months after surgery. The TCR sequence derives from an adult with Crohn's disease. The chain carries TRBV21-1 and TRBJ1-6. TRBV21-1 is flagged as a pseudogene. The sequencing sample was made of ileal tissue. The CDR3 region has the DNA TGTGCCAGCAATTGGGAACGATCCTATAATTCACCCCTCCACTTT. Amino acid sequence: CASNWERSYNSPLHF.